This T cell receptor beta chain was observed in a study of post-analysis software for immune sequencing data (dated by TCRdb to the mid-2010s). With respect to the entire study: Recorded disease courses included relapsing-remitting, secondary progressive and progressive-relapsing multiple sclerosis, with some patients lacking subtype annotation. The patient repertoires were compared against approximately twelve previously published healthy control repertoires obtained from donors aged roughly 6 to 28 years. A subset of samples was prepared in parallel using single-end sample barcoding, then pooled and co-amplified after Illumina adapter ligation. What the study reported, not specific to this receptor: Normalized Chao1 diversity was significantly lower in multiple sclerosis patients than controls, suggesting substantial peripheral T-cell clonal expansion. When samples were clustered directly using the F measure, samples prepared in the same batch co-clustered strongly, which prompted a batch-effect correction. The multiple sclerosis patient group was slightly younger than the control group. Several TRBV segments, including TRBV5-6, TRBV5-1 and TRBV20-1, were significantly more frequent in patients than controls.

TCR beta repertoires were profiled from peripheral blood of approximately 13 young patients with multiple sclerosis to demonstrate the VDJtools post-analysis software. Multiple sclerosis patients were children and adolescents aged roughly 6 to 16 years. This clonotype was detected only a few times. Its antigen is still unknown. No qualities accompany the bases; no much larger clone lies one base away. Library method: PCR. The sequencer listed for this sample is Illumina HiSeq 2500. To reduce PCR and sequencing biases, unique molecular identifiers were incorporated into the TCR beta cDNA libraries. Every 1 to 10 million input T cells yielded 500,000 or so cDNA molecules, meaning each molecule approximated one T cell. The same protocol used for the earlier healthy control dataset was applied to prepare and sequence the patient libraries. Samples belonging to the same batch were prepared together, multiplexed and sequenced on a shared HiSeq lane. Per the authors' processing: MIGEC was used to process the raw barcoded reads, and molecular identifier groups with only a single read were discarded before consensus assembly and CDR3 extraction. Clonotype tables were post-analysed with VDJtools, normalizing diversity by down-sampling all datasets to the smallest sample size. In repertoire overlap clustering, CDR3 amino acid sequences, but not nucleotide sequences, were matched to correct batch-related cross-sample contamination. The public reads were reprocessed in TCRdb via fastp at Q25 and MiXCR, keeping in-frame beta chains. Identical CDR3 protein sequences are pooled into one entry, listed with their most common genes and DNA. These V and J calls are TCRdb output, not the study's own analysis. This sample holds more than 350,000 distinct CDR3 sequences; more than 30% were observed only once. The biggest ten clones account for approximately 7.1% of the sample.

Taken from cysteine to phenylalanine, the CDR3 has 17 residues. The entry retains the CDR3 DNA only, 51 bases that are in frame from base 1. CDR1 SEHNR and CDR2 FQNEAQ are derived from the germline V gene (reference sequence). V loses 3 bases at its end and J loses 0 bases; junction bases beyond the gene matches: 8. The TCR comes from a girl aged 2 to 9 with multiple sclerosis. The chain links TRBV7-9 with TRBJ2-1; 7 nucleotides in the junction match TRBD2. Sequenced sample: blood. The nucleotide sequence is TGTGCCAGCAGCTTTTCAGGAGCGGGAAGCTCCTACAATGAGCAGTTCTTC. Translated, this gives CASSFSGAGSSYNEQFF.